The 7 T cell receptor beta chains presented below share a single source sample, sequenced in a study of blood T cell repertoires in COVID-19. Using immunoSEQ multiplex PCR, the repertoire was profiled, and TCRdb retains in-frame clones only, with some absent. The table has approximately 390,000 clones, 70% to 90% seen once; the top ten hold approximately 2.4%. What was sequenced was peripheral blood. These receptors were collected from a woman in her sixties with COVID-19, enrolled during active disease.

A word on this clone: The same CDR3 arises from other DNA sequences in this sample as well. The V call is TRBV9, the J call TRBJ1-5, with 11 bases lining up with TRBD1. Germline CDR1 reads SGDLS; CDR2 reads YYNGEE. There are 14 residues in the CDR3. With 7 bases clipped from V and 4 bases from J, the junction kept 4 bases outside the gene matches. The CDR3 protein is CASSGTGGNQPQHF. For the CDR3, the DNA is TGTGCCAGCTCCGGGACAGGGGGGAATCAGCCCCAGCATTTT. The variable domain in full, with the rest retrieved from reference TRBV9 and TRBJ1-5, is DSGVTQTPKHLITATGQRVTLRCSPRSGDLSVYWYQQSLDQGLQFLIQYYNGEERAKGNILERFSAQQFPDLHSELNLSSLELGDSALYFCASSGTGGNQPQHFGDGTRLSIL.

The chain combines TRBV5-1 with TRBJ2-6; 7 bases line up with TRBD1. The germline V gene encodes CDR1 SGHRS and CDR2 YFSETQ. Trimming at V came to 4 bases and at J to 0 bases, leaving 7 bases not matched to a gene. This CDR3 has 17 amino acids. Written as DNA, the CDR3 is TGCGCCAGCAGCCACCAGGGGGTTGGCTCTGGGGCCAACGTCCTGACTTTC. It codes for CASSHQGVGSGANVLTF.

The J gene is TRBJ2-2, the V gene TRBV14; D unclear. V lost 1 base, J lost 1 base, and 7 bases lay in between. This CDR3 is built from 15 residues. Germline V lookup: CDR1 SGHDN, CDR2 FVKESK. Here the CDR3 reads CASSQVHGNTGELFF. The CDR3 region has the DNA TGTGCCAGCAGCCAAGTTCACGGGAACACCGGGGAGCTGTTTTTT.

The chain links TRBV21-1 to TRBJ1-5; the table calls TRBD1, which could not be checked here. TRBV21-1 is a known pseudogene. The CDR3 totals 12 residues. CDR3 DNA: TGTGCCAGCAGAGAAGGGGTTCAGCCCCAGCATTTT. This translates into CASREGVQPQHF.

DNA for the CDR3: TGTGCCAGCACAACCCCGGGACACGGTTTTGGCTACACCTTC. This translates into CASTTPGHGFGYTF. The chain recombines TRBV19 with TRBJ1-2, with D possibly matching TRBD1 (6 bases). This CDR3 comprises 14 residues. The germline V gene encodes CDR1 LNHDA and CDR2 SQIVND (reference sequence). Trimming took off 9 bases at V and 7 bases at J, with 21 bases between the two ends.

The chain couples TRBV6-5 to TRBJ2-2, with D perhaps matching TRBD2 (6 bases). The V gene's germline CDR1 is MNHEY and CDR2 SVGAGI. This CDR3 region has 14 residues. V was trimmed by 2 bases and J by 6 bases, leaving 10 bases between them. The CDR3 loop reads CASSYGGSAGELFF. CDR3 nucleotide sequence: TGTGCCAGCAGTTACGGAGGGTCGGCCGGGGAGCTGTTTTTT.

The chain has TRBV5-1 and TRBJ1-6; 8 bases are shared with TRBD1. This CDR3 comprises 15 residues. V dropped 4 bases and J dropped 6; count of bases not matched to a gene: 6. Germline lookup yields CDR1 SGHRS and CDR2 YFSETQ. DNA of the CDR3: TGCGCCAGCAGCGAATACAGGGGGTTTAATTCACCCCTCCACTTT. As protein: CASSEYRGFNSPLHF.